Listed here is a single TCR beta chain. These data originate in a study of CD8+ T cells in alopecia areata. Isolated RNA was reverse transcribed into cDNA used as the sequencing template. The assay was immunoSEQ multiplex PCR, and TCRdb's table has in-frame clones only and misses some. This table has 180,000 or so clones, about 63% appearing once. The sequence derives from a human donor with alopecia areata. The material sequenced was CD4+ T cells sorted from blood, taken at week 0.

Here the CDR3 DNA reads TGTGCCAGCAGCGAGGACTCTAGTAAAACCTACGAGCAGTACTTC. Its protein product is CASSEDSSKTYEQYF. The J gene is TRBJ2-7, the V gene TRBV7-2; tentatively, D is TRBD2 (5 bases). The CDR3 contains 15 residues. The V end was cut by 5 bases, the J end by 2 bases, with 16 bases between. Germline values: CDR1 SGHTA, CDR2 FQGNSA.